This TCR beta chain was observed in a study of multiple sclerosis patients with progressive multifocal leukoencephalopathy. Study outcomes and limitations: PML-onset expanded TRB clones were detectable before and during natalizumab therapy.

The method was immunoSEQ multiplex PCR; TCRdb's version includes in-frame clones alone and lacks a portion of them. The sample yields tens of thousands of clones, around 83% seen once. As regards this clone: Its target is not known.

The time point: time of PML onset. PML was diagnosed clinically and by MRI, then confirmed by JC virus DNA in cerebrospinal fluid. After about 15 to 56 months on natalizumab, the natalizumab-treated patients developed PML. T3 blood samples were collected at the time of PML onset. V was trimmed by 5 bases and J by 0 bases, leaving 13 bases between them. Germline assignment: CDR1 SGHTA and CDR2 FQGTGA. This CDR3 has 15 residues. This clonotype was sampled from a woman aged 25 to 39 with progressive multifocal leukoencephalopathy. Sequencing was performed on PBMCs, taken from a patient treated with natalizumab. The rearrangement uses TRBV7-3 and TRBJ1-2; the D is unclear. The CDR3 loop is CASSKETLANYGYTF. In DNA, the CDR3 is TGTGCCAGCAGCAAAGAAACCCTAGCTAACTATGGCTACACCTTC.